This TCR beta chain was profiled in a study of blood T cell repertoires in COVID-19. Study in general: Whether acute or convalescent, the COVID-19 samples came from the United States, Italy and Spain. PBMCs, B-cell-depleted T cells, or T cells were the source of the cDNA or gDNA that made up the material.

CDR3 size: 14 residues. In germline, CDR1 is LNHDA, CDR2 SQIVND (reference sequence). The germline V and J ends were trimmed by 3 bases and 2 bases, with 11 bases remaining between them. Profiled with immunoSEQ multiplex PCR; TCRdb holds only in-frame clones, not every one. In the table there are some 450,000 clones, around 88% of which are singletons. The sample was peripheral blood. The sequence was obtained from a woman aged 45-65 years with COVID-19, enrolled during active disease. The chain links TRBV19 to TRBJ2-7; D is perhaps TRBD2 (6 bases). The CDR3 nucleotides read TGTGCCAGTAGTATTCCGGGGGACGCCTACGAGCAGTACTTC. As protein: CASSIPGDAYEQYF.